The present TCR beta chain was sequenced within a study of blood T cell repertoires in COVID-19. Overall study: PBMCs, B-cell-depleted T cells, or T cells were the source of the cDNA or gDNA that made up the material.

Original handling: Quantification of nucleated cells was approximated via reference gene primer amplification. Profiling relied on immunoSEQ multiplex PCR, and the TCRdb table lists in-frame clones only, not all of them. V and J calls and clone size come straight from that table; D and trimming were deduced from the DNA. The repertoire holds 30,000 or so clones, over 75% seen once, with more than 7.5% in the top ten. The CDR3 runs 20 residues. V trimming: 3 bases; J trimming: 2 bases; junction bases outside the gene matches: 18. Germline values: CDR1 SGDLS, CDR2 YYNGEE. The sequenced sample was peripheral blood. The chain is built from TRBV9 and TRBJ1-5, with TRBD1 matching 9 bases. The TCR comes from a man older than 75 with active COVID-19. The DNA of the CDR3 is TGTGCCAGCAGCGCTAAATCCGGGACAGGGAAAAAACGGGGCAATCAGCCCCAGCATTTT. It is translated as CASSAKSGTGKKRGNQPQHF.